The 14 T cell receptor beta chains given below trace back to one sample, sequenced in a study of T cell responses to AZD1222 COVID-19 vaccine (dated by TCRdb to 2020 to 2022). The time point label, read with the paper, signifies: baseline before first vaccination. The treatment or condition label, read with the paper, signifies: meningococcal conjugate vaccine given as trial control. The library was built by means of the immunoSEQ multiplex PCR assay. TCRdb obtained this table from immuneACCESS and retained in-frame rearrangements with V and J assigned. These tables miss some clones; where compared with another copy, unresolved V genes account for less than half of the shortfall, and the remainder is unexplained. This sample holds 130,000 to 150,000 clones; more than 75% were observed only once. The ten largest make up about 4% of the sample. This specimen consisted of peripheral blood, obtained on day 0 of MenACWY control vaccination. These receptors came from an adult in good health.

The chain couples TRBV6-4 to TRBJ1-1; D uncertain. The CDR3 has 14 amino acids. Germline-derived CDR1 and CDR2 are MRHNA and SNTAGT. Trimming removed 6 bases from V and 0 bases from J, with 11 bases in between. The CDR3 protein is CASRDSTLNTEAFF. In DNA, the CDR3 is TGTGCCAGCAGAGATTCGACACTGAACACTGAAGCTTTCTTT.

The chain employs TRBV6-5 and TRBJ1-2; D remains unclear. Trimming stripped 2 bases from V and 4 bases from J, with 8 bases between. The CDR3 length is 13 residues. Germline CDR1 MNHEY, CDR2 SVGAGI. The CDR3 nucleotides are TGTGCCAGCAGTTACGAGTTGAGCTATGGCTACACCTTC. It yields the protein CASSYELSYGYTF.

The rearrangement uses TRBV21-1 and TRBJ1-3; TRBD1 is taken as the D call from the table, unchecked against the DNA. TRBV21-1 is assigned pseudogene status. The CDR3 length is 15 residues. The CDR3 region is CASRLRTVSGNTIYF. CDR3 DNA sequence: TGTGCCAGCAGGCTAAGGACAGTCTCTGGAAACACCATATATTTT.

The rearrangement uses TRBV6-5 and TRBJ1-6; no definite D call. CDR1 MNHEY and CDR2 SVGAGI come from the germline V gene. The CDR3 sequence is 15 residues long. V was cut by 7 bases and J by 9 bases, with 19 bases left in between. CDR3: CASTITGIPRSPLHF. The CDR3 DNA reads TGTGCCAGCACTATTACGGGGATTCCGCGTTCACCCCTCCACTTT.

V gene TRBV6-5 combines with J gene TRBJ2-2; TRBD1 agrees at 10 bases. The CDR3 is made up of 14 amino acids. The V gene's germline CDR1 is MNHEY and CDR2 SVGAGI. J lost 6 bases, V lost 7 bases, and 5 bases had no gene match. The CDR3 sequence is CASTPGQGSGELFF. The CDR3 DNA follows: TGTGCCAGCACACCGGGACAGGGGTCCGGGGAGCTGTTTTTT.

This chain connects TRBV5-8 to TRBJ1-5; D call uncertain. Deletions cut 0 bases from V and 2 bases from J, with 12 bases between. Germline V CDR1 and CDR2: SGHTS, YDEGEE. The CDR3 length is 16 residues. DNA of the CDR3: TGTGCCAGCAGCTTGGGGGCCCAGTGGGGCAATCAGCCCCAGCATTTT. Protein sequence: CASSLGAQWGNQPQHF.

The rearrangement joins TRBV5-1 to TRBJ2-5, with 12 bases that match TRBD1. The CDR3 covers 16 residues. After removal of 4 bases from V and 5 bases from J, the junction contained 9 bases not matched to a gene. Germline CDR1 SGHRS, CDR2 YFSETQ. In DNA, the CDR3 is TGCGCCAGCAGCGCTCCGGGACAGGGGGCCTTGGAGACCCAGTACTTC. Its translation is CASSAPGQGALETQYF. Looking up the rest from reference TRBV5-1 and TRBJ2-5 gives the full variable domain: KAGVTQTPRYLIKTRGQQVTLSCSPISGHRSVSWYQQTPGQGLQFLFEYFSETQRNKGNFPGRFSGRQFSNSRSEMNVSTLELGDSALYLCASSAPGQGALETQYFGPGTRLLVL.

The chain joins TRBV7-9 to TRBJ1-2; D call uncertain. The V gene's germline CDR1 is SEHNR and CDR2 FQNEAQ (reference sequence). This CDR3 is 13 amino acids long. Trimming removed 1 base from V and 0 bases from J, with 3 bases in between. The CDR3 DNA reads TGTGCCAGCAGCTTAGAGGCTAACTATGGCTACACCTTC. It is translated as CASSLEANYGYTF.

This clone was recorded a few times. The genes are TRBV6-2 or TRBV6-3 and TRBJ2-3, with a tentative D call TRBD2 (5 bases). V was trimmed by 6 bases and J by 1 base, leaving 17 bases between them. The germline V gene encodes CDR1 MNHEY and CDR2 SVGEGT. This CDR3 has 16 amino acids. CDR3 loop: CASSRGPYTGTDTQYF. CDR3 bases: TGTGCCAGCAGCCGGGGTCCGTATACAGGCACAGATACGCAGTATTTT.

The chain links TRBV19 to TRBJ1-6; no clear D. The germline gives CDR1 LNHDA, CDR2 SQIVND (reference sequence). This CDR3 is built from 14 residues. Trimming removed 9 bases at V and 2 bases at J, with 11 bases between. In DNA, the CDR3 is TGTGCCAGCCGCTTATTAACCTATAATTCACCCCTCCACTTT. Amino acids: CASRLLTYNSPLHF. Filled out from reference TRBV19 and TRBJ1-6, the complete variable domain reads DGGITQSPKYLFRKEGQNVTLSCEQNLNHDAMYWYRQDPGQGLRLIYYSQIVNDFQKGDIAEGYSVSREKKESFPLTVTSAQKNPTAFYLCASRLLTYNSPLHFGNGTRLTVT.

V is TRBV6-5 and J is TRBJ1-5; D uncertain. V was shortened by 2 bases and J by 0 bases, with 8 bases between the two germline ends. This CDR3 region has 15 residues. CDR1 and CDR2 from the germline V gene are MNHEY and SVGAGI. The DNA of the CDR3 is TGTGCCAGCAGTTACACCTCCACTAGCAATCAGCCCCAGCATTTT. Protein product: CASSYTSTSNQPQHF.

CDR3 loop: CASSFVSNPYGYTF. The CDR3 DNA follows: TGTGCCAGCAGCTTTGTGTCGAACCCCTATGGCTACACCTTC. The chain recombines TRBV11-2 with TRBJ1-2, with D uncertain. Trimming shortened V by 3 bases and J by 4 bases, and 12 bases separated the two germline ends. The CDR3 runs to 14 residues. The germline gives CDR1 SGHAT, CDR2 FQNNGV.

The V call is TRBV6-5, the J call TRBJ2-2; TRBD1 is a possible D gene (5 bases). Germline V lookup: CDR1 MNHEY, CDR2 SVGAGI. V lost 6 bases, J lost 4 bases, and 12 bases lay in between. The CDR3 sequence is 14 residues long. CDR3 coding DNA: TGTGCCAGCAGGGTAGACAGATCCACCGGGGAGCTGTTTTTT. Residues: CASRVDRSTGELFF.

The CDR3, as DNA: TGTGCCAGCAGCCAAGCCACGGTTGGGAGAGAGACCCAGTACTTC. Amino acid sequence: CASSQATVGRETQYF. This chain joins TRBV3-1 (or the pseudogene TRBV3-2) and TRBJ2-5, with D possibly matching TRBD2 (5 bases). Trimming took off 1 base at V and 4 bases at J, with 13 bases between the two ends. This CDR3 has 15 amino acids. Germline CDR1 and CDR2: LGHDT and YNNKEL (reference sequence).